This T cell receptor (beta chain) comes out of a study of shared clonotypes between healthy human individuals. As for the study in general: With ages of 18 to 49, the donors were a couple of women and three men. Findings and limits, study-wide: Among the subsets, naive ones generally showed larger estimated richness than memory ones. Among a handful of donors, roughly 5% of naive CD4 clonotypes were found in common.

Remarks on this clone: Its target is unknown.

The investigators split CD4+ cells into a CD45RA+ naive subset and a CD45RA-negative memory subset. Only in-frame clones appear in the TCRdb table, and some are missing; sequencing was by immunoSEQ multiplex PCR. Found here are about 980,000 clones, 76% of them singletons; the top ten hold about 1.5%. Trimming pared 3 bases from V and 6 bases from J, leaving 10 bases between. CDR3 length equals 14 residues. Germline V lookup: CDR1 SGHRS, CDR2 YFSETQ. Material: memory CD4+ T cells sorted from blood. Subset reported: CD45RA-negative fraction. The rearrangement uses TRBV5-1 and TRBJ1-6; D gene ambiguous. The TCR sequence derives from a man aged 18 to 35 in good health. CDR3 sequence (DNA): TGCGCCAGCAGCTCAGCGATAGGTAATTCACCCCTCCACTTT. This gives the protein CASSSAIGNSPLHF.